Sequencing of this T cell receptor (beta chain) was carried out in a study of esophageal squamous cell carcinoma under preoperative chemotherapy. Across the whole study: Both tumor-infiltrating lymphocytes and peripheral blood T cells were profiled. General study findings and limits: Chemotherapy was followed by significantly higher TCR diversity in peripheral T cells only, not tumor-infiltrating lymphocytes. Clonal contraction, more than amplification, hit abundant clones after paclitaxel-nedaplatin. Post-treatment tumor-infiltrating lymphocytes appeared partly derived from peripheral T cells migrating into the tumor.

The time point denotes: after preoperative PTX-NDP chemotherapy. This clonotype was seen a single time. What it binds is unknown. The CDR3 end shows no conserved phenylalanine or tryptophan, and so a read error is likely. No DNA is shown, since the ends of the CDR3 on it are uncertain; the CDR3 is the one TCRdb lists. One entry per CDR3 protein results from TCRdb running MiXCR on the PCR reads. The sample records 15,000 to 20,000 distinct CDR3 sequences, about half being singletons. The CDR3 extends over 12 residues, inclusive of both ends. Germline CDR1 and CDR2: SGHVS and FQNEAQ. The chain couples TRBV7-8 to TRBJ2-5; the table's D call TRBD1 went unverified against the DNA. The source is a human donor with esophageal squamous cell carcinoma. The donor label of this sample is uncertain. This sample was taken from a patient given preoperative chemotherapy. The chain's CDR3 is CASSLEGTTQLS.